The 16 T cell receptor beta chains below all came from one sample that was sequenced in a study of T cell changes during pregnancy in multiple sclerosis. Only in-frame clones appear in the TCRdb table, and some are missing; sequencing was by immunoSEQ multiplex PCR. The table lists around 74,000 clones, approximately 91% of them singletons. The sequenced sample was peripheral blood, obtained before pregnancy. The receptors shown here come from a female donor with multiple sclerosis, enrolled in a pregnancy study.

The rearrangement joins TRBV11-2 to TRBJ2-7, with 13 bases lining up with TRBD2. The germline CDR1 and CDR2 sequences are SGHAT and FQNNGV. There are 16 residues in the CDR3. The trim removed 1 base at V and 2 bases at J, leaving 2 bases unmatched. The CDR3 coding sequence is TGTGCCAGCAGCTTAGGGGGACTAGCGGGAACCTACGAGCAGTACTTC. Amino acids: CASSLGGLAGTYEQYF. The whole variable domain, filled in from reference TRBV11-2 and TRBJ2-7, reads EAGVAQSPRYKIIEKRQSVAFWCNPISGHATLYWYQQILGQGPKLLIQFQNNGVVDDSQLPKDRFSAERLKGVDSTLKIQPAKLEDSAVYLCASSLGGLAGTYEQYFGPGTRLTVT.

The chain has TRBV7-9 and TRBJ2-1, with a possible D match to TRBD2 (7 bases). CDR3 length equals 14 residues. V dropped 1 base and J dropped 13 bases, with 17 bases sitting between them. Per the germline V gene, CDR1 is SEHNR and CDR2 is FQNEAQ (reference sequence). The CDR3 reads CASSLDFSGGGQFF. CDR3 nucleotide sequence: TGTGCCAGCAGCTTAGACTTCTCAGGCGGGGGCCAGTTCTTC.

The gene calls are TRBV7-6 and TRBJ2-3, with TRBD2 matching over 8 bases. The CDR3 is 15 residues long. Germline V gives CDR1 SGHVS, CDR2 FNYEAQ. After removal of 4 bases from V and 6 bases from J, the junction contained 9 bases not matched to a gene. CDR3 region: CASSSGGVGEDTQYF. CDR3 nucleotides: TGTGCCAGCAGCTCGGGAGGGGTGGGGGAGGATACGCAGTATTTT.

In this sample, this clone turned up a few times. The CDR3 DNA follows: TGTGCCAGCTCAACAGGGGGCCCCCACTCTGGAAACACCATATATTTT. Its translation: CASSTGGPHSGNTIYF. V and J are TRBV7-2 and TRBJ1-3; 9 bases are shared with TRBD1. The ends lost 8 bases at V and 0 bases at J; junction bases unmatched: 8. CDR1 is SGHTA, CDR2 FQGNSA, per germline. This CDR3 has 16 residues.

Here the CDR3 reads CAWSELAGAWNEQFF. DNA of the CDR3: TGTGCCTGGAGTGAACTAGCGGGAGCTTGGAATGAGCAGTTCTTC. This chain links TRBV30 with TRBJ2-1, with 11 bases fitting TRBD2. The CDR3 is made up of 15 amino acids. The V gene end was trimmed by 1 base and the J gene end by 7 bases; junction bases not matched to a gene: 6. The germline V gene has CDR1 GTSNPN and CDR2 SVGIG (reference sequence).

Notes on this clone: This same CDR3 is encoded by further DNA sequences in the sample. The chain recombines TRBV7-2 with TRBJ2-7; unclear D gene. The CDR3 runs 13 residues. CDR1 SGHTA and CDR2 FQGNSA come from the germline V gene. V was trimmed by 1 base and J by 4 bases, leaving 8 bases between them. The CDR3 DNA reads TGTGCCAGCAGCTTAGAGGAGAATTACGAGCAGTACTTC. Protein sequence: CASSLEENYEQYF. Supplemented by reference TRBV7-2 and TRBJ2-7, the full variable domain reads GAGVSQSPSNKVTEKGKDVELRCDPISGHTALYWYRQSLGQGLEFLIYFQGNSAPDKSGLPSDRFSAERTGGSVSTLTIQRTQQEDSAVYLCASSLEENYEQYFGPGTRLTVT.

The CDR3 DNA is TGTGCCAGCTCACCGCTGACAGGGGAGGCTAATGAAAAACTGTTTTTT. Translation gives CASSPLTGEANEKLFF. The chain employs TRBV18 and TRBJ1-4, with 8 nucleotides matching TRBD1. Germline-derived CDR1 and CDR2 are KGHSH and LQKENI. The CDR3 contains 16 residues. Trimming removed 3 bases from V and 3 bases from J; junction bases left unmatched: 6.

The chain combines TRBV30 with TRBJ2-2, with TRBD1 matching over 9 bases. Germline CDR1 reads GTSNPN; CDR2 reads SVGIG (reference sequence). This CDR3 is 15 amino acids long. The J segment lost 6 bases and the V segment lost 0 bases, leaving 5 bases of the junction unmatched. The CDR3 DNA reads TGTGCCTGGAGTGTACCGGGACAGGGCTCCGGGGAGCTGTTTTTT. Protein product: CAWSVPGQGSGELFF.

J is TRBJ1-5 and V is TRBV7-9; 7 nucleotides line up with TRBD1. V trimming: 6 bases; J trimming: 3 bases; junction bases outside the gene matches: 5. Germline CDR1 reads SEHNR; CDR2 reads FQNEAQ (reference sequence). This CDR3 contains 14 residues. This CDR3 is CASRRQGPNQPQHF. The CDR3 DNA sequence: TGTGCCAGCAGACGACAGGGACCCAATCAGCCCCAGCATTTT. The full variable domain, its missing parts supplied by reference TRBV7-9 and TRBJ1-5, is DTGVSQNPRHKITKRGQNVTFRCDPISEHNRLYWYRQTLGQGPEFLTYFQNEAQLEKSRLLSDRFSAERPKGSFSTLEIQRTEQGDSAMYLCASRRQGPNQPQHFGDGTRLSIL.

The chain is built from TRBV16 and TRBJ1-1, with D perhaps matching TRBD1 (6 bases). The CDR3 runs 18 residues. CDR1 is KGHSY and CDR2 is FQNENV in the germline V gene. Trimming removed 1 base at V and 2 bases at J, with 20 bases between. The CDR3 loop is CASSQLGRGRLLNTEAFF. The CDR3 DNA reads as TGTGCCAGCAGCCAATTGGGCAGGGGTAGACTTCTTAACACTGAAGCTTTCTTT. The full variable domain, rest sourced from reference TRBV16 and TRBJ1-1, is GEEVAQTPKHLVRGEGQKAKLYCAPIKGHSYVFWYQQVLKNEFKFLISFQNENVFDETGMPKERFSAKCLPNSPCSLEIQATKLEDSAVYFCASSQLGRGRLLNTEAFFGQGTRLTVV.

This clone was detected only a few times. This chain uses TRBV12-5 with TRBJ1-6; TRBD1 might be the D (5 bases). Germline CDR1 is LGHNT and CDR2 is FRNRAP. V was cut by 4 bases and J by 1 base, with 11 bases left in between. The CDR3 totals 16 residues. Here the CDR3 DNA reads TGTGCTAGTGGTTCATCGGACACTTCCTATAATTCACCCCTCCACTTT. Its protein product is CASGSSDTSYNSPLHF.

The chain's CDR3 is CASSQDRSYEQYF. DNA of the CDR3: TGTGCCAGCAGCCAGGACAGATCGTACGAGCAGTACTTC. The chain joins TRBV5-6 to TRBJ2-7, with TRBD1 as a possible D gene (6 bases). The CDR3 contains 13 residues. Germline-derived CDR1 and CDR2 are SGHDT and YYEEEE. Trimming pared 4 bases from V and 4 bases from J, leaving 12 bases between.

The J gene is TRBJ1-5, the V gene TRBV7-2; no firm D call. This CDR3 contains 15 residues. Germline CDR1 SGHTA, CDR2 FQGNSA. V lost 3 bases, J lost 0 bases, and 9 bases lay in between. The CDR3 bases are TGTGCCAGCAGCTTGACAACAGCTAGCAATCAGCCCCAGCATTTT. Protein: CASSLTTASNQPQHF.

The chain carries TRBV27 and TRBJ1-1; the match to TRBD1 covers 7 bases. From germline, CDR1 is MNHEY and CDR2 SMNVEV (reference sequence). V trimming: 5 bases; J trimming: 6 bases; junction bases outside the gene matches: 9. This CDR3 spans 14 amino acids. Here the CDR3 reads CASSPRGSIAEAFF. CDR3 DNA sequence: TGTGCCAGCAGTCCCAGGGGGTCTATTGCTGAAGCTTTCTTT.

Remarks on this clone: The junction departs from germline at one end; a sequencing error may be responsible. The chain carries TRBV7-9 and TRBJ1-5; TRBD1 aligns across 8 bases. In germline, CDR1 is SEHNR, CDR2 FQNEAQ (reference sequence). The CDR3 covers 15 residues. The CDR3 spells CASSSDGQGKQPQHF. For the CDR3, the DNA is TGTGCCAGCAGCAGCGATGGACAGGGCAAACAGCCCCAGCATTTT. The whole variable domain, remainder taken from reference TRBV7-9 and TRBJ1-5, is DTGVSQNPRHKITKRGQNVTFRCDPISEHNRLYWYRQTLGQGPEFLTYFQNEAQLEKSRLLSDRFSAERPKGSFSTLEIQRTEQGDSAMYLCASSSDGQGKQPQHFGDGTRLSIL.

This clone was detected once. The chain has TRBV25-1 and TRBJ2-3; TRBD1 matches at 8 bases. V gave up 5 bases and J gave up 11 bases; unmatched junction bases: 24. The CDR3 is 18 residues long. Germline loops: CDR1 MGHDK, CDR2 SYGVNS. Written as DNA, the CDR3 is TGTGCCAGCAGTCCTCGACGTCGACAGACAGGGGTAGCTGGCAGGCAGTATTTT. It encodes CASSPRRRQTGVAGRQYF. The full variable domain, with the rest looked up from reference TRBV25-1 and TRBJ2-3, is EADIYQTPRYLVIGTGKKITLECSQTMGHDKMYWYQQDPGMELHLIHYSYGVNSTEKGDLSSESTVSRIRTEHFPLTLESARPSHTSQYLCASSPRRRQTGVAGRQYFGPGTRLTVL.